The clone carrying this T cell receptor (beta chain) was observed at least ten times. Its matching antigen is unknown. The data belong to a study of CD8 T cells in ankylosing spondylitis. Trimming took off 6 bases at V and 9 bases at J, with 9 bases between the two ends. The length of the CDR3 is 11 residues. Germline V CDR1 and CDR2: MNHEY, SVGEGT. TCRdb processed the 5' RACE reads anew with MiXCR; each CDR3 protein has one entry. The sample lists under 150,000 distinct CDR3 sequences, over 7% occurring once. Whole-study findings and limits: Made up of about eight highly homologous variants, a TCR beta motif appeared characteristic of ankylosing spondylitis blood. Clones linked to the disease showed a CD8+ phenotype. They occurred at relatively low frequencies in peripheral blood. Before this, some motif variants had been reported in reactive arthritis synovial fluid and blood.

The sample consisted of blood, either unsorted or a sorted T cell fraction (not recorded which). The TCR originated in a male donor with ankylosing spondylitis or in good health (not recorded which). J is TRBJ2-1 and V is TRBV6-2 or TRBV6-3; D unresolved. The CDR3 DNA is TGTGCCAGCAGCCATAGTGGTGAGCAGTTCTTC. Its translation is CASSHSGEQFF.